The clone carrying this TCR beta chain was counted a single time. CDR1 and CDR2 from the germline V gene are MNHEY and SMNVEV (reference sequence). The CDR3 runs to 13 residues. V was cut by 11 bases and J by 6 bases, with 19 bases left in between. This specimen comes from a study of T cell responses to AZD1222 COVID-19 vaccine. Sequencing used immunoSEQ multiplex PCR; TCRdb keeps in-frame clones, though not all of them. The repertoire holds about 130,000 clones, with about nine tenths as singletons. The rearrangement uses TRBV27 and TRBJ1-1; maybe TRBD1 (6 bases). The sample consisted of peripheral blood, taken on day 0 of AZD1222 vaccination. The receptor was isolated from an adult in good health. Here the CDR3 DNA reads TGTGCCGTCCGGGACACCGAGGGTCCTGAAGCTTTCTTT. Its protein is CAVRDTEGPEAFF.